This T cell receptor beta chain is from a study of neoadjuvant nivolumab and ipilimumab in lung cancer. Study information: The combination arm added day-1 ipilimumab 1 mg/kg to nivolumab 3 mg/kg on days 1, 15, 29.

Broader study findings: Blood richness before therapy tracked richness in tumors resected after neoadjuvant therapy. Only a single major-pathologic-response sample was available for clonality analysis.

Method: immunoSEQ multiplex PCR; TCRdb's copy keeps in-frame clones and lacks some. Seen here are 6,500 to 8,500 clones, 89% observed once, and the top ten hold 2.4%. Germline V gives CDR1 SQVTM, CDR2 ANQGSEA. CDR3 size: 14 residues. V was trimmed by 2 bases and J by 6 bases, leaving 16 bases between them. About this clone: Its specificity is unknown.

The clonotype originates from an adult with non-small cell lung cancer. Some clones in this sample may be carry-over from other donors' samples. This chain links TRBV29-1 with TRBJ1-1; D might be TRBD1 (5 bases). The specimen comprised tumor tissue, sampled after neoadjuvant nivolumab, alone or with ipilimumab, at or shortly before surgery. CDR3 loop: CSVENWGWRPEAFF. CDR3 nucleotides: TGCAGCGTTGAAAATTGGGGGTGGCGGCCTGAAGCTTTCTTT.